The rows below give T cell receptor beta chains drawn from one sample of a study of T cell changes during pregnancy in multiple sclerosis. Some clones are missing from TCRdb's copy, which holds only in-frame ones; the method was immunoSEQ multiplex PCR. The data contain approximately 110,000 clones, roughly 90% of them singletons. The material sequenced was peripheral blood, taken after pregnancy. Receptors originate from a female donor with multiple sclerosis, enrolled in a pregnancy study. Each CDR3 is given without its conserved first and last residue. Fields, in order: V gene, clone size, J gene, CDR3 protein. Some rows mark clone size as missing; the rest say once, few, many or name a class of expanded clone.

v_gene: TRBV6-5; abundance: -; j_gene: TRBJ2-1; CDR3aa: ASSPGLAAYNEQF
v_gene: TRBV7-9; abundance: -; j_gene: TRBJ1-5; CDR3aa: ASSLVADDYANQPQH
v_gene: TRBV11-2; abundance: -; j_gene: TRBJ2-2; CDR3aa: ASSLFVRDTGELF
v_gene: TRBV5-1; abundance: -; j_gene: TRBJ2-6; CDR3aa: ASRHQQGANVLT
v_gene: TRBV10-2; abundance: medium-sized; j_gene: TRBJ2-1; CDR3aa: ATSGGVNEQF
v_gene: TRBV19; abundance: once; j_gene: TRBJ1-4; CDR3aa: ASSYTGVVEKLF
v_gene: TRBV27; abundance: once; j_gene: TRBJ2-7; CDR3aa: ASSFRGSEQY
v_gene: TRBV30; abundance: -; j_gene: TRBJ2-3; CDR3aa: AWIPGESTDTQY
v_gene: TRBV11-3; abundance: -; j_gene: TRBJ2-5; CDR3aa: ASSLGTGASAETQY
v_gene: TRBV7-9; abundance: -; j_gene: TRBJ2-3; CDR3aa: ASSTPRGTTDTQY
v_gene: TRBV12-5; abundance: -; j_gene: TRBJ2-7; CDR3aa: ASGLALGTGNSYEQY
v_gene: TRBV2; abundance: -; j_gene: TRBJ1-3; CDR3aa: ATADRGIGNTIY
v_gene: TRBV9; abundance: -; j_gene: TRBJ2-3; CDR3aa: ASSVGGPGTDTQY
v_gene: TRBV11-2; abundance: -; j_gene: TRBJ1-4; CDR3aa: ASSPIDRGTTNEKLF
v_gene: TRBV6-1; abundance: -; j_gene: TRBJ1-1; CDR3aa: ASSRGQGLNTEAF
v_gene: TRBV5-8; abundance: -; j_gene: TRBJ1-5; CDR3aa: ASSMGGSGQPQH